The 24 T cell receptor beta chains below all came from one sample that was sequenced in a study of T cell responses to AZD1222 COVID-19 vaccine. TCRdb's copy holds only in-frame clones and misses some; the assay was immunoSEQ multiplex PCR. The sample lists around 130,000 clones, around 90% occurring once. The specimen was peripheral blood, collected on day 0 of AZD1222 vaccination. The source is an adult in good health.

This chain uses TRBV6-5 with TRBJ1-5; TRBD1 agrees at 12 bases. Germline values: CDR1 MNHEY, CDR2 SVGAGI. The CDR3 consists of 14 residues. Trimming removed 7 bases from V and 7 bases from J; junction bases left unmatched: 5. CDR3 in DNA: TGTGCCAGCACGGGACAGGGGGCTGAGCAGCCCCAGCATTTT. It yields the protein CASTGQGAEQPQHF.

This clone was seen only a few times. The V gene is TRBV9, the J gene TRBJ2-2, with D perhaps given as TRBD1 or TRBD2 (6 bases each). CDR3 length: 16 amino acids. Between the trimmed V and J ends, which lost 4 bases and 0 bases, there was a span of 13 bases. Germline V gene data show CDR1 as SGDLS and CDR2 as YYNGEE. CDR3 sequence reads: CASSPRGDPNTGELFF. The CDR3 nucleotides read TGTGCCAGCAGCCCGAGGGGGGACCCGAACACCGGGGAGCTGTTTTTT.

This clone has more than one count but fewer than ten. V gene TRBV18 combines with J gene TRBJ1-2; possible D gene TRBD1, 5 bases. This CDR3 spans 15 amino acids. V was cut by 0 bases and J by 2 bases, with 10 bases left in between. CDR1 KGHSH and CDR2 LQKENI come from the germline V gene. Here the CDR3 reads CASSPPLQGNYGYTF. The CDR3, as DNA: TGTGCCAGCTCACCACCGCTCCAGGGAAACTATGGCTACACCTTC. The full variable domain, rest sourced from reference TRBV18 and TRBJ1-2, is NAGVMQNPRHLVRRRGQEARLRCSPMKGHSHVYWYRQLPEEGLKFMVYLQKENIIDESGMPKERFSAEFPKEGPSILRIQQVVRGDSAAYFCASSPPLQGNYGYTFGSGTRLTVV.

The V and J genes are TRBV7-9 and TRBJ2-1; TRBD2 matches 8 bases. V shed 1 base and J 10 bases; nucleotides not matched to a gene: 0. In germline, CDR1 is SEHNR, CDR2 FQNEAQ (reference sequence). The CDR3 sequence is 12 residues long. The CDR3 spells CASSLERGEQFF. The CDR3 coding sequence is TGTGCCAGCAGCTTAGAGCGGGGGGAGCAGTTCTTC.

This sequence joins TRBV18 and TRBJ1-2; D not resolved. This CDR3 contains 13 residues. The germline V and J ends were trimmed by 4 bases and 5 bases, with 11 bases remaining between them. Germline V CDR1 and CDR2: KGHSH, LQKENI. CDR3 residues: CASSQGSGYGYTF. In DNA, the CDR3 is TGTGCCAGCTCACAGGGATCGGGGTATGGCTACACCTTC.

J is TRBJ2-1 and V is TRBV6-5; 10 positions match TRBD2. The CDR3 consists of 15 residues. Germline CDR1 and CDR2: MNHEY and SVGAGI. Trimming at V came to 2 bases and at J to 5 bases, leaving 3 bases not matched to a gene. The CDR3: CASSYSGGANNEQFF. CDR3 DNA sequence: TGTGCCAGCAGTTACAGCGGGGGGGCGAACAATGAGCAGTTCTTC.

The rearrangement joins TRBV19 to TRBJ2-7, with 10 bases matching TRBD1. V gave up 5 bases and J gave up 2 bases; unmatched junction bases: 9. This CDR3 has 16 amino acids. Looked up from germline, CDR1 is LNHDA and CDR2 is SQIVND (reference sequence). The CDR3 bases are TGTGCCAGTAGTTCTAGGACAGGGGGTGACCCCTACGAGCAGTACTTC. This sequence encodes CASSSRTGGDPYEQYF.

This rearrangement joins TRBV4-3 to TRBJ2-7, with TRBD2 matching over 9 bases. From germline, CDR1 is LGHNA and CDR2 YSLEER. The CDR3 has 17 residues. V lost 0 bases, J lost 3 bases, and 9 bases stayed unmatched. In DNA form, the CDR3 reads TGCGCCAGCAGCCAAGAGGGAGCGGGGGGCACCCTCTACGAGCAGTACTTC. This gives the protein CASSQEGAGGTLYEQYF.

CDR3 in amino acids: CASRRLAGVTDTQYF. The CDR3 nucleotides read TGTGCCAGCCGTCGGCTAGCGGGGGTTACAGATACGCAGTATTTT. The chain combines TRBV2 with TRBJ2-3, with TRBD2 matching over 10 bases. V gave up 8 bases and J gave up 3 bases; unmatched junction bases: 8. Germline V gene lookup returns CDR1 SNHLY and CDR2 FYNNEI. The CDR3 has 15 residues.

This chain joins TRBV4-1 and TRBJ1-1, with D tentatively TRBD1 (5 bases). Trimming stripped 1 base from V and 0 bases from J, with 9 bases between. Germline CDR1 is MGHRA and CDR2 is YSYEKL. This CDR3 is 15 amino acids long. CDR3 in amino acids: CASSQVGTLNTEAFF. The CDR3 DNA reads TGCGCCAGCAGCCAAGTTGGGACCCTGAACACTGAAGCTTTCTTT.

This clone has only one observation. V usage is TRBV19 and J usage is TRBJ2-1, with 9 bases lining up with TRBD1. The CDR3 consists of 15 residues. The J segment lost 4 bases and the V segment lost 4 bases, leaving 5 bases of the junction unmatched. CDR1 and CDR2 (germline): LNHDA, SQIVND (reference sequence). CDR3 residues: CASSTGTGKYNEQFF. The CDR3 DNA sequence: TGTGCCAGTAGTACTGGGACAGGGAAATACAATGAGCAGTTCTTC.

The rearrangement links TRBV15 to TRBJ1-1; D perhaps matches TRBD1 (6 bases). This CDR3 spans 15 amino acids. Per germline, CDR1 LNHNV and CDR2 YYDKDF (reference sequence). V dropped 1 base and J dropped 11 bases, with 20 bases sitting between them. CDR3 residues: CATSRVTGILSRAFF. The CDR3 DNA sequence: TGTGCCACCAGCAGAGTCACAGGGATTCTTAGTAGGGCTTTCTTT.

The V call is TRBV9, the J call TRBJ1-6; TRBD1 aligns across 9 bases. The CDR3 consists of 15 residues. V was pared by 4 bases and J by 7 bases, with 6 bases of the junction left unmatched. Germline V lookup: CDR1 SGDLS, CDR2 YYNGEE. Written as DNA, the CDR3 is TGTGCCAGCAGCCCCCTCGGGACAGGGAATTCACCCCTCCACTTT. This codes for CASSPLGTGNSPLHF.

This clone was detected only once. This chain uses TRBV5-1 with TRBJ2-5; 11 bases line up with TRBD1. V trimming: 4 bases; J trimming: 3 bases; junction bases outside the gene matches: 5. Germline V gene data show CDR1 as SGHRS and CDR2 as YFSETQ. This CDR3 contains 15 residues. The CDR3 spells CASSPWDRGEETQYF. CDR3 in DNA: TGCGCCAGCAGCCCATGGGACAGGGGGGAAGAGACCCAGTACTTC.

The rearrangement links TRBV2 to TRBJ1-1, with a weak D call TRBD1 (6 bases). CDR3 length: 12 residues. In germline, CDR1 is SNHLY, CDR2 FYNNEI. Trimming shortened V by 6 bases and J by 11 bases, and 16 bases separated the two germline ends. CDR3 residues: CASRSDSRGAFF. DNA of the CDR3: TGTGCCAGCAGATCGGACAGCCGGGGGGCTTTCTTT.

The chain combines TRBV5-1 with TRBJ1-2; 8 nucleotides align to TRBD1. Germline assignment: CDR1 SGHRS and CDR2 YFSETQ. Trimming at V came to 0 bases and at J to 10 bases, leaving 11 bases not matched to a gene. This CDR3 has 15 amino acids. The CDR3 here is CASSLAADRAGDYTF. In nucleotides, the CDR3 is TGCGCCAGCAGCTTGGCCGCGGACAGGGCCGGAGACTACACCTTC.

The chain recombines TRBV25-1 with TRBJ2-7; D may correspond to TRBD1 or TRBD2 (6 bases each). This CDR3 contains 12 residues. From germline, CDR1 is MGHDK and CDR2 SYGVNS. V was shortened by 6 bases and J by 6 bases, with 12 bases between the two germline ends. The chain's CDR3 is CASRGGSREQYF. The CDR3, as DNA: TGTGCCAGCAGAGGGGGGTCACGCGAGCAGTACTTC.

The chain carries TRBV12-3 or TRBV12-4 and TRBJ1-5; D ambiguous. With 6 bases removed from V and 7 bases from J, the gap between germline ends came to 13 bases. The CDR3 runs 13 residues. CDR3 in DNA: TGTGCCAGCAGCTGGGCTGTGGACCAGCCCCAGCATTTT. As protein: CASSWAVDQPQHF.

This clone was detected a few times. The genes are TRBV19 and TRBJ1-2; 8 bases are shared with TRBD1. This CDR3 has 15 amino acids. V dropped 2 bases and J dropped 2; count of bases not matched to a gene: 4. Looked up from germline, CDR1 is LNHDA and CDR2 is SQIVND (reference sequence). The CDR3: CASSIQDRANYGYTF. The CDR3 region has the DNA TGTGCCAGTAGTATACAGGACAGGGCCAACTATGGCTACACCTTC.

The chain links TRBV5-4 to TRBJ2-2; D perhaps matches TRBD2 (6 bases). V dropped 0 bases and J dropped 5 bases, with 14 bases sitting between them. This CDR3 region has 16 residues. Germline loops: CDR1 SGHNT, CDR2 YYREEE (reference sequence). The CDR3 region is CASSLGGVAPTGELFF. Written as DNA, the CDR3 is TGTGCCAGCAGCTTGGGGGGGGTGGCCCCGACCGGGGAGCTGTTTTTT. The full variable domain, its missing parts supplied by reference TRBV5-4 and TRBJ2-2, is ETGVTQSPTHLIKTRGQQVTLRCSSQSGHNTVSWYQQALGQGPQFIFQYYREEENGRGNFPPRFSGLQFPNYSSELNVNALELDDSALYLCASSLGGVAPTGELFFGEGSRLTVL.

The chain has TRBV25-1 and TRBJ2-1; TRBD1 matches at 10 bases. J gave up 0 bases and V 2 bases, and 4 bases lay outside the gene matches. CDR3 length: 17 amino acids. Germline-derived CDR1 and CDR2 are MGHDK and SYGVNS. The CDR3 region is CASSEQDRGSSYNEQFF. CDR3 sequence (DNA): TGTGCCAGCAGTGAACAGGACAGGGGGAGCTCCTACAATGAGCAGTTCTTC.

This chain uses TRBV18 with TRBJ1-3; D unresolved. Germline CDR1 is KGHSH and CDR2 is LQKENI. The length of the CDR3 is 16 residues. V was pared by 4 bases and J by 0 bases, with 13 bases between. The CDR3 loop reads CASSLAQLNSGNTIYF. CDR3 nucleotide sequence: TGTGCCAGCTCACTGGCTCAACTAAACTCTGGAAACACCATATATTTT.

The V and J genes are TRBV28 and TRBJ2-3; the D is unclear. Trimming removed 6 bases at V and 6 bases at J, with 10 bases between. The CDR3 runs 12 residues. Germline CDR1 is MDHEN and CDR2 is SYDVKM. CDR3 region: CASRTNGDTQYF. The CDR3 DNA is TGTGCCAGCAGAACGAACGGCGATACGCAGTATTTT.

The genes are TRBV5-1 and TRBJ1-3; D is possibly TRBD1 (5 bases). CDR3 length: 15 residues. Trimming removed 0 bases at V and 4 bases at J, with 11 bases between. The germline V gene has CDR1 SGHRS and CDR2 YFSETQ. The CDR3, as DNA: TGCGCCAGCAGCTTGGACAGGTTGTTCGGAAACACCATATATTTT. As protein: CASSLDRLFGNTIYF.